The present T cell receptor (beta chain) was sequenced within a study of T cell responses to AZD1222 COVID-19 vaccine. Study observations and caveats: Only a handful of AZD1222 recipients, roughly 6 in all, had baseline seropositivity. Reports say nearly half of spike-specific TCRs go after unmutated variant regions. Donors were chiefly white British, with a greater number of females, and clonal diversity was perhaps underestimated. Spike-wide coverage was observed for vaccine-associated CD4 TCRs, with dominant responses at 160-218 and 743-854.

Germline trimming cut 4 bases from V and 1 base from J; bases unmatched to any gene: 10. Germline lookup yields CDR1 LGHDT and CDR2 YNNKEL (reference sequence). CDR3 length: 17 residues. Using immunoSEQ multiplex PCR, the repertoire was profiled, and TCRdb retains in-frame clones only, with some absent. This sample has 150,000 to 160,000 clones, with 88% found just once. Concerning this clone: The antigen is not known.

The clonotype originates from an adult who had recovered from COVID-19. V usage is TRBV3-1 (or the pseudogene TRBV3-2) and J usage is TRBJ2-5; TRBD1 matches at 9 bases. This material consisted of peripheral blood, taken after recovery from COVID-19. CDR3 amino acids: CASSPTADRGPQETQYF. In DNA form, the CDR3 reads TGTGCCAGCAGCCCCACCGCGGACAGGGGACCCCAAGAGACCCAGTACTTC.